A single sample is the source of the 29 T cell receptor beta chains below, sequenced in a study of quantifying T cell responses using KT2 cells. Study in general: RNA was reverse transcribed with TCR alpha and beta constant-region primers.

Each cDNA got a UMI-containing oligo ligated at its 3' end. An equimolar mix of RC1.1 and RC1.2 primed the beta chain across TRBC1 and TRBC2. Each CDR3 protein gets one entry after TCRdb re-called the UMI-ligation and nested PCR reads with MiXCR. This repertoire shows 60,000 or so distinct CDR3 sequences, roughly 12% found once; its top ten account for roughly 9.5%. The sequenced sample was PBMCs spiked with cells of the T cell clone KT2. The receptor source for this set is a human donor.

This clonotype was seen a handful of times. This chain uses TRBV21-1 with TRBJ2-7. TRBV21-1 is deemed a pseudogene. CDR3 length: 12 residues. The DNA for the CDR3 is TGTGCCAGCAGCAAAAGCGGCTACGAGCAGTACTTC. Translating gives CASSKSGYEQYF.

This clonotype was detected ten times or more. The V and J genes are TRBV5-6 and TRBJ1-4; D is unclear. Germline loops: CDR1 SGHDT, CDR2 YYEEEE. V was cut by 4 bases and J by 5 bases, with 6 bases left in between. CDR3 length: 12 residues. The chain's CDR3 is CASSLMNEKLFF. DNA of the CDR3: TGTGCCAGCAGCCTGATGAATGAAAAACTGTTTTTT.

This clonotype was counted between two and nine times. This chain uses TRBV4-1 with TRBJ1-2, with 7 positions matching TRBD1. CDR1 is MGHRA, CDR2 YSYEKL, per germline. V shed 3 bases, J shed 4 bases, and the junction held 8 bases outside the gene matches. This CDR3 contains 15 residues. CDR3 sequence: CASSQTGTALYGYTF. The DNA of the CDR3 is TGCGCCAGCAGCCAGACCGGGACAGCGCTCTATGGCTACACCTTC.

In its sample, this clonotype was seen a few times. The CDR3 DNA follows: TGTGCCATCAGTGCCTCCGAGGGGGTGCGCACTGAAGCTTTCTTT. Translation: CAISASEGVRTEAFF. This chain uses TRBV10-3 with TRBJ1-1; tentative D call: TRBD1 (6 bases). With 4 bases removed from V and 4 bases from J, the gap between germline ends came to 16 bases. Germline-derived CDR1 and CDR2 are ENHRY and SYGVKD. The CDR3 is made up of 15 amino acids.

In this sample, this clonotype turned up a few times. This chain connects TRBV5-4 to TRBJ1-2; 7 bases agree with TRBD1. Germline CDR1 is SGHNT and CDR2 is YYREEE (reference sequence). CDR3 length: 15 residues. Germline trimming cut 0 bases from V and 3 bases from J; bases unmatched to any gene: 5. This CDR3 is CASSLAGTDDYGYTF. The CDR3 DNA sequence: TGTGCCAGCAGCTTGGCGGGGACAGACGACTATGGCTACACCTTC.

This clonotype was recorded many times. This sequence joins TRBV14 and TRBJ2-1; 10 nucleotides align to TRBD2. The CDR3 extends over 15 amino acids. CDR1 and CDR2 from the germline V gene are SGHDN and FVKESK. J lost 2 bases, V lost 5 bases, and 3 bases had no gene match. The CDR3 is CASSSGLATYNEQFF. The CDR3 coding sequence is TGTGCCAGCAGCTCGGGACTAGCGACCTACAATGAGCAGTTCTTC.

This clonotype was picked up a small number of times. A read error may account for a junction end that differs from germline. This chain connects TRBV7-7 to TRBJ2-2, with TRBD1 matching over 10 bases. Looked up from germline, CDR1 is SSHAT and CDR2 is FNYEAQ (reference sequence). This CDR3 is built from 15 residues. The CDR3 reads CASSLTGGITGELFF. CDR3 nucleotide sequence: TGTGCTAGCAGCTTGACAGGGGGCATCACCGGGGAGCTGTTTTTT.

This clonotype was counted only a few times. The junction does not match germline at one end; this may be a read error. The CDR3 here is CASNLAGGTDTQYF. As DNA, the CDR3 is TGTGCCAGCAACCTAGCGGGAGGCACTGATACGCAGTATTTT. The J gene is TRBJ2-3, the V gene TRBV6-2 or TRBV6-3; 11 positions agree with TRBD2. The germline V gene has CDR1 MNHEY and CDR2 SVGEGT. The CDR3 consists of 14 residues.

The sample holds a few counts of this clonotype. The genes are TRBV12-3 or TRBV12-4 and TRBJ2-2; D is tentatively TRBD1 or TRBD2 (6 bases each). V was shortened by 11 bases and J by 7 bases, with 11 bases between the two germline ends. The CDR3 is made up of 11 amino acids. The CDR3, as DNA: TGTGCCGTCAGGGGAGGCGGGGAGCTGTTTTTT. This gives the protein CAVRGGGELFF.

The rearrangement uses TRBV19 and TRBJ1-1, with 10 bases matching TRBD1. Germline V CDR1 and CDR2: LNHDA, SQIVND (reference sequence). The V gene end was trimmed by 6 bases and the J gene end by 6 bases; junction bases not matched to a gene: 10. The CDR3 extends over 15 amino acids. CDR3 sequence: CASSNRDRGLAEAFF. DNA of the CDR3: TGTGCCAGTAGCAACCGGGACAGGGGTTTGGCTGAAGCTTTCTTT. Variable domain in full (rest from reference TRBV19 and TRBJ1-1): DGGITQSPKYLFRKEGQNVTLSCEQNLNHDAMYWYRQDPGQGLRLIYYSQIVNDFQKGDIAEGYSVSREKKESFPLTVTSAQKNPTAFYLCASSNRDRGLAEAFFGQGTRLTVV.

This clonotype has just one count. The rearrangement links TRBV4-2 to TRBJ2-1; 10 bases fit TRBD2. J gave up 7 bases and V 1 base, and 7 bases lay outside the gene matches. CDR1 and CDR2 from the germline V gene are LGHNA and YNFKEQ. The CDR3 length is 16 residues. The CDR3 region is CASSQVASGRRNEQFF. CDR3 in DNA: TGTGCCAGCAGCCAAGTCGCTAGCGGGAGAAGAAATGAGCAGTTCTTC.

The chain employs TRBV6-5 and TRBJ2-7, with 9 bases matching TRBD1. The junction had 7 bases not matched to a gene; V was cut back by 5 bases and J by 5 bases. The V gene's germline CDR1 is MNHEY and CDR2 SVGAGI. The CDR3 loop spans 14 amino acids. The CDR3 DNA sequence: TGTGCCAGCAGTATCGACAGGGGGGTTGACGAGCAGTACTTC. This sequence encodes CASSIDRGVDEQYF.

J is TRBJ2-2 and V is TRBV7-2; 9 nucleotides match TRBD1. The CDR3 length is 16 residues. V lost 4 bases and J lost 4; bases outside the gene matches: 7. Germline V lookup: CDR1 SGHTA, CDR2 FQGNSA. The CDR3: CASSSSGTGRTGELFF. The CDR3 region has the DNA TGTGCCAGCAGCTCATCCGGGACAGGGCGCACCGGGGAGCTGTTTTTT.

As DNA, the CDR3 is TGTGCCAGCAGCTCAAGCACGGATAATTCACCCCTCCACTTT. As protein: CASSSSTDNSPLHF. The chain couples TRBV11-1 to TRBJ1-6, with no clear D. The CDR3 is 14 amino acids. CDR1 and CDR2 (germline): SGHAT, FQDESV (reference sequence). V lost 4 bases and J lost 5, with 9 bases in between.

The chain combines TRBV28 with TRBJ1-4; D is unclear. This CDR3 has 14 amino acids. Germline assignment: CDR1 MDHEN and CDR2 SYDVKM. The V end lost 3 bases, the J end lost 7 bases, and 12 bases lay between the germline ends. The CDR3 nucleotides are TGTGCCAGCAGTTTTGGAGGAGGAAGTGAAAAACTGTTTTTT. Its translation: CASSFGGGSEKLFF.

Only a few counts were recorded for this clonotype. V gene TRBV29-1 combines with J gene TRBJ2-7; 9 bases align to TRBD1. The germline V gene has CDR1 SQVTM and CDR2 ANQGSEA. This CDR3 is built from 12 residues. V shed 4 bases and J 3 bases; nucleotides not matched to a gene: 1. The CDR3 sequence: CSVVTGGYEQYF. The CDR3 region has the DNA TGCAGCGTTGTGACAGGGGGCTACGAGCAGTACTTC.

The chain uses TRBV3-1 and TRBJ1-5; TRBD1 is a possible D gene (6 bases). This CDR3 is 14 amino acids long. Germline-derived CDR1 and CDR2 are LGHDT and YNNKEL (reference sequence). V lost 0 bases, J lost 7 bases, and 10 bases lay in between. CDR3 in DNA: TGTGCCAGCAGCCAAGATCCAGGGGTCCAGCCCCAGCATTTT. It is translated as CASSQDPGVQPQHF.

The sample holds a few counts of this clonotype. For the CDR3, the DNA is TGTGCCAGCAGCCGGGGACAGGGGGCATATGGCTACACCTTC. This translates into CASSRGQGAYGYTF. The chain links TRBV3-1 to TRBJ1-2; 12 bases are a match to TRBD1. Germline CDR1 LGHDT, CDR2 YNNKEL (reference sequence). Trimming removed 4 bases from V and 5 bases from J; junction bases left unmatched: 2. The CDR3 runs to 14 residues.

V gene TRBV2 combines with J gene TRBJ1-4; 10 nucleotides agree with TRBD1. The CDR3 contains 15 residues. Germline trimming cut 7 bases from V and 5 bases from J; bases unmatched to any gene: 7. In germline, CDR1 is SNHLY, CDR2 FYNNEI. The DNA of the CDR3 is TGTGCCAGCACACAGACAGGGGGCCACAATGAAAAACTGTTTTTT. This gives the protein CASTQTGGHNEKLFF. The full variable domain, its missing parts supplied by reference TRBV2 and TRBJ1-4, is EPEVTQTPSHQVTQMGQEVILRCVPISNHLYFYWYRQILGQKVEFLVSFYNNEISEKSEIFDDQFSVERPDGSNFTLKIRSTKLEDSAMYFCASTQTGGHNEKLFFGSGTQLSVL.

The genes are TRBV7-3 and TRBJ2-2, with D tentatively TRBD1 (5 bases). CDR1 and CDR2 from the germline V gene are SGHTA and FQGTGA. Trimming removed 5 bases from V and 5 bases from J, with 9 bases in between. The CDR3 loop spans 13 amino acids. The CDR3 reads CASSPDSTGELFF. The CDR3 region has the DNA TGTGCCAGCAGCCCCGACAGTACCGGGGAGCTGTTTTTT.

CDR3 nucleotide sequence: TGTGCCAGCAGTGAACCAGGTATTTTAATGGTCGTAATGGGATACGGTGAGCAGTTCTTC. Residues: CASSEPGILMVVMGYGEQFF. The chain recombines TRBV6-1 with TRBJ2-1, with D uncertain. The CDR3 length is 20 residues. The V gene lost 2 bases and the J gene lost 9 bases, with 32 bases spanning the gap. CDR1 and CDR2 (germline): MNHNS, SASEGT.

V and J are TRBV5-4 and TRBJ2-6; no definite D call. The germline V gene encodes CDR1 SGHNT and CDR2 YYREEE (reference sequence). The CDR3 totals 16 residues. V gave up 4 bases and J gave up 0 bases, with 11 bases separating them. The CDR3 sequence: CASSLTRYSGANVLTF. The CDR3 DNA sequence: TGTGCCAGCAGCCTTACGCGATACTCTGGGGCCAACGTCCTGACTTTC.

Many counts were recorded for this clonotype. This chain uses TRBV4-1 with TRBJ2-5; TRBD2 matches 12 bases. The CDR3 is 17 residues long. Germline values: CDR1 MGHRA, CDR2 YSYEKL. The J segment lost 2 bases and the V segment lost 0 bases, leaving 4 bases of the junction unmatched. The CDR3 region is CASSQDRLAGGQETQYF. CDR3 DNA sequence: TGCGCCAGCAGCCAAGATAGGCTAGCGGGGGGGCAAGAGACCCAGTACTTC.

This clonotype showed up just a few times. CDR3 nucleotides: TGTGCCAGCAGAAACAGGGAGAACACTGAAGCTTTCTTT. Encoded protein: CASRNRENTEAFF. The V gene is TRBV27, the J gene TRBJ1-1; D possibly corresponds to TRBD1 (6 bases). CDR3 length: 13 residues. The germline V and J ends were trimmed by 6 bases and 1 base, with 9 bases remaining between them. The germline V gene encodes CDR1 MNHEY and CDR2 SMNVEV (reference sequence).

Only a few counts were recorded for this clonotype. The chain joins TRBV2 to TRBJ2-1; 11 bases map to TRBD2. J lost 6 bases, V lost 4 bases, and 8 bases had no gene match. The CDR3 has 16 residues. Germline CDR1 and CDR2: SNHLY and FYNNEI. This CDR3 is CASSGPSGGLPNEQFF. The CDR3 DNA reads as TGTGCCAGCAGTGGCCCTAGCGGGGGGTTACCCAATGAGCAGTTCTTC.

The chain combines TRBV29-1 with TRBJ2-3; D gene uncertain. The CDR3 extends over 15 amino acids. Germline CDR1 and CDR2: SQVTM and ANQGSEA. Trimming cost V 6 bases and J 1 base, with 17 bases left between them. CDR3: CSVSGPRFGTDTQYF. The CDR3 nucleotides read TGCAGCGTATCCGGCCCAAGGTTCGGCACAGATACGCAGTATTTT.

This clonotype was counted between two and nine times. One end of the junction does not line up with germline, which may come from a read error. This chain uses TRBV7-7 with TRBJ2-6, with 7 bases lining up with TRBD2. This CDR3 contains 16 residues. Germline values: CDR1 SSHAT, CDR2 FNYEAQ (reference sequence). CDR3 nucleotides: TGTGCTAGCAGCCCGGCTAGCGGCTCTGGGGCCAACGTCCTGACTTTC. Protein product: CASSPASGSGANVLTF.

The chain links TRBV14 to TRBJ2-5; 9 bases are a match to TRBD1. The CDR3 spans 15 residues. CDR1 is SGHDN, CDR2 FVKESK, per germline. J lost 5 bases, V lost 3 bases, and 7 bases had no gene match. CDR3 sequence (DNA): TGTGCCAGCAGCCACTCGACAGGGGGATGGGAGACCCAGTACTTC. This codes for CASSHSTGGWETQYF.

This rearrangement joins TRBV4-2 to TRBJ2-2, with D maybe TRBD2 (6 bases). The CDR3 runs 15 residues. The V gene's germline CDR1 is LGHNA and CDR2 YNFKEQ. V lost 1 base and J lost 5, with 11 bases in between. The CDR3 nucleotides read TGTGCCAGCAGCCAAGCGGGGGAATCGACCGGGGAGCTGTTTTTT. It yields the protein CASSQAGESTGELFF.